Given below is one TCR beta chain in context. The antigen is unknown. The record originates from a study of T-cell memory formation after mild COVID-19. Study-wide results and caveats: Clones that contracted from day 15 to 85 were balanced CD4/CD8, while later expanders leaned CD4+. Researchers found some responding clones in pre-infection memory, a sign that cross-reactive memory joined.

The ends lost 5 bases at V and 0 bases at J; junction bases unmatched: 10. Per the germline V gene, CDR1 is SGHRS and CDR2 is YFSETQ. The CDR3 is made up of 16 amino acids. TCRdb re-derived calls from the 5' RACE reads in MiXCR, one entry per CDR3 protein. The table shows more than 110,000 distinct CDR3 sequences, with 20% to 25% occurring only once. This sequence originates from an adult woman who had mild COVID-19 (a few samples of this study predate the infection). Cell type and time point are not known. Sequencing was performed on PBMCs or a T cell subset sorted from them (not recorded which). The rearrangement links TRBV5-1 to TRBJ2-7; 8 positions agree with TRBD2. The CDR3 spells CASSPHRLAFSYEQYF. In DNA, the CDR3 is TGCGCCAGCAGTCCCCACCGACTAGCGTTCTCCTACGAGCAGTACTTC.